Shown below are 20 T cell receptor beta chains from a single sample sequenced in a study of beta chain features in type 1 diabetes. Study-level findings and limits: Shorter TCRB CDR3s, moderately but significantly so, were found in Type 1 diabetes patients in all four CD4+ subsets.

These receptors' targets are unknown. Every isolated RNA sample was fully reverse transcribed, so sequencing captured expressed TCRB transcripts. Produced via immunoSEQ multiplex PCR; TCRdb's table is partial and in-frame only. Of 130,000 or so clones listed, 9% are singletons. Sequencing was performed on central memory CD4+ T cells from blood. Receptors were obtained from a man aged 30-40 years with type 1 diabetes.

This clone was observed a handful of times. V is TRBV11-2 and J is TRBJ2-3, with 8 bases lining up with TRBD1. The CDR3 totals 17 residues. The V and J ends lost 5 bases and 1 base, in that order; junction bases with no gene match: 11. CDR1 is SGHAT and CDR2 is FQNNGV in the germline V gene. The CDR3 DNA reads TGTGCCAGCAGCCTCCGAGACAGGGGTAGGGGCACAGATACGCAGTATTTT. Amino acid sequence: CASSLRDRGRGTDTQYF.

This clone was counted only a few times. The chain uses TRBV13 and TRBJ2-5; 8 bases fit TRBD2. The CDR3 has 15 amino acids. Germline V gene lookup returns CDR1 PRHDT and CDR2 FYEKMQ (reference sequence). V lost 2 bases to trimming and J lost 5 bases; unmatched junction nucleotides: 7. The CDR3 DNA sequence: TGTGCCAGCAGCTTAAGGCGGGGGGCGGCGGAGACCCAGTACTTC. Amino acid sequence: CASSLRRGAAETQYF.

This clone was detected a few times. The chain is built from TRBV25-1 and TRBJ1-2, with 7 bases that match TRBD1. The germline CDR1 and CDR2 sequences are MGHDK and SYGVNS. The CDR3 extends over 16 amino acids. The V segment lost 3 bases and the J segment 5 bases; nucleotides outside the gene matches: 12. CDR3 in amino acids: CASSESDRAPLYGYTF. As DNA, the CDR3 is TGTGCCAGCAGTGAGAGCGACAGGGCGCCCTTATATGGCTACACCTTC.

Only a few counts were recorded for this clone. This chain uses TRBV4-2 with TRBJ1-2; D uncertain. Germline CDR1 LGHNA, CDR2 YNFKEQ. V shed 0 bases and J shed 3 bases, with 8 bases lying between them. This CDR3 is 14 amino acids long. CDR3 protein: CASSQEVQDYGYTF. The CDR3 DNA reads as TGTGCCAGCAGCCAAGAGGTTCAGGACTATGGCTACACCTTC.

This clone appeared a few times. J is TRBJ2-3 and V is TRBV11-3; no clear D. The CDR3 consists of 13 residues. Trimming cost V 4 bases and J 6 bases, with 11 bases left between them. Germline V gene data show CDR1 as SGHNT and CDR2 as YENEEA. The CDR3 sequence is CASSSRLLDTQYF. In DNA form, the CDR3 reads TGTGCCAGCAGCTCGAGACTGCTCGATACGCAGTATTTT.

This chain connects TRBV6-1 to TRBJ1-4, with no clear D. CDR1 is MNHNS, CDR2 SASEGT, per germline. The ends were cut back, 10 bases at V and 8 bases at J, with 8 bases in the middle. The CDR3 is 10 residues long. This chain's CDR3 is CATFREKLFF. The DNA of the CDR3 is TGTGCCACATTCAGAGAAAAACTGTTTTTT.

This sequence joins TRBV28 and TRBJ2-7, with D possibly matching TRBD2 (6 bases). CDR3 length: 13 residues. Germline V gives CDR1 MDHEN, CDR2 SYDVKM. V was pared by 6 bases and J by 0 bases, with 9 bases between. The CDR3 bases are TGTGCCAGCAGGGGCGGGGCCTCCTACGAGCAGTACTTC. The encoded protein is CASRGGASYEQYF.

This chain connects TRBV5-1 to TRBJ1-1; 7 nucleotides agree with TRBD1. The CDR3 sequence is 15 residues long. The germline CDR1 and CDR2 sequences are SGHRS and YFSETQ. V lost 0 bases and J lost 6; bases outside the gene matches: 8. CDR3 nucleotide sequence: TGCGCCAGCAGCTTGGCCGAACGACAGGGCGCTGAAGCTTTCTTT. Amino acid sequence: CASSLAERQGAEAFF.

J is TRBJ1-6 and V is TRBV7-2, with unresolved D. Germline V gene lookup returns CDR1 SGHTA and CDR2 FQGNSA. This CDR3 spans 12 amino acids. V was cut by 8 bases and J by 9 bases, with 11 bases left in between. The CDR3: CASALARSPLHF. CDR3 coding DNA: TGTGCCAGCGCCCTGGCCCGTTCACCCCTCCACTTT.

This clone was observed a handful of times. One end of the junction is discordant with germline, which a read error may explain. The chain recombines TRBV20-1 with TRBJ1-2; 7 bases map to TRBD1. The CDR3 extends over 11 amino acids. Germline V CDR1 and CDR2: DFQATT, SNEGSKA (reference sequence). The CDR3 spells CSARDLKGQVF. Here the CDR3 DNA reads TGCAGTGCTAGAGATCTCAAAGGACAGGTCTTC.

This clone was seen more than once but under ten times. The chain has TRBV7-8 and TRBJ2-1; 10 bases map to TRBD2. This CDR3 region has 15 residues. Germline CDR1 is SGHVS and CDR2 is FQNEAQ. The trim removed 2 bases at V and 6 bases at J, leaving 4 bases unmatched. This CDR3 reads CASSLTASGGNEQFF. CDR3 nucleotide sequence: TGTGCCAGCAGCTTAACGGCTAGCGGGGGCAATGAGCAGTTCTTC.

In this sample, this clone turned up many times. The rearrangement links TRBV29-1 to TRBJ2-7; 9 bases are a match to TRBD1. This CDR3 spans 15 amino acids. With V trimmed by 7 bases and J by 5 bases, 15 bases remained unmatched. CDR1 is SQVTM, CDR2 ANQGSEA, per germline. CDR3 loop: CSANSPGTGNHEQYF. The CDR3 DNA reads TGCAGCGCTAACTCCCCCGGGACAGGGAACCACGAGCAGTACTTC.

This clone has more than one count but fewer than ten. This rearrangement joins TRBV12-2 to TRBJ1-2; TRBD1 reflects the table's D call only, with no check against the DNA. TRBV12-2 is a pseudogene locus. This CDR3 region has 14 residues. The CDR3 protein is CASRLDGQAGGYTF. DNA for the CDR3: TGTGCAAGTCGCTTAGACGGACAGGCCGGTGGCTACACCTTC.

The chain combines TRBV4-1 with TRBJ2-7; 7 positions match TRBD2. Trimming took 0 bases from V and 9 from J; bases not matched to a gene: 11. CDR1 and CDR2 (germline): MGHRA, YSYEKL. The CDR3 contains 15 residues. CDR3 DNA: TGCGCCAGCAGCCAAGATGAAGCTGGGCGCGGGGGGCAGTACTTC. This encodes CASSQDEAGRGGQYF.

The CDR3 region is CASSLGTGHGYTF. CDR3 coding DNA: TGTGCCAGCAGCTTAGGGACAGGACATGGCTACACCTTC. This chain connects TRBV7-9 to TRBJ1-2; TRBD1 matches at 7 bases. V was clipped by 1 base and J by 6 bases; unmatched bases: 2. Germline CDR1 SEHNR, CDR2 FQNEAQ (reference sequence). This CDR3 is built from 13 residues.

This clone came up a few times. The CDR3 region is CASSWSRGRGRNGELFF. CDR3 DNA sequence: TGTGCCAGCAGCTGGTCCAGGGGGCGGGGTAGGAACGGGGAGCTGTTTTTT. This sequence joins TRBV7-8 and TRBJ2-2, with 8 bases that match TRBD1. Germline loops: CDR1 SGHVS, CDR2 FQNEAQ. V lost 4 bases, J lost 7 bases, and 14 bases stayed unmatched. The CDR3 sequence is 17 residues long.

This chain links TRBV2 with TRBJ2-4; maybe TRBD1 (5 bases). Germline CDR1 is SNHLY and CDR2 is FYNNEI. The CDR3 loop spans 12 amino acids. V lost 7 bases and J 3 bases, leaving 7 bases between the germline ends. This CDR3 is CASTQGKNIQYF. CDR3 DNA: TGTGCCAGCACCCAGGGCAAAAACATTCAGTACTTC.

This clone was seen many times. The chain recombines TRBV28 with TRBJ2-1; TRBD1 might be the D (5 bases). CDR1 is MDHEN, CDR2 SYDVKM, per germline. With 6 bases removed from V and 8 bases from J, the gap between germline ends came to 17 bases. CDR3 length: 14 residues. CDR3 amino acids: CASRQGDLFYEQFF. CDR3 nucleotides: TGTGCCAGCAGGCAAGGGGATTTGTTCTATGAGCAGTTCTTC.

The table lists this clone with a few counts. The CDR3 nucleotides read TGCAGCGGTAGACAGGACCGTAGGGCCGCTGAAGCTTTCTTT. This encodes CSGRQDRRAAEAFF. The chain links TRBV29-1 to TRBJ1-1, with D possibly TRBD1 on 6 matching bases. Germline assignment: CDR1 SQVTM and CDR2 ANQGSEA. The CDR3 runs 14 residues. The germline V and J ends were trimmed by 7 bases and 6 bases, with 21 bases remaining between them.

This chain connects TRBV6-5 to TRBJ1-1; D call uncertain. The CDR3 runs 15 residues. Germline values: CDR1 MNHEY, CDR2 SVGAGI. V dropped 5 bases and J dropped 1 base, with 14 bases sitting between them. In nucleotides, the CDR3 is TGTGCCAGCAGTCCCAACCCCGACACGAACACTGAAGCTTTCTTT. Amino acids: CASSPNPDTNTEAFF.